This T cell receptor (beta chain) stems from a study of blood T cell repertoires in COVID-19. Overall study: Acute and convalescent COVID-19 samples came from the United States, Italy and Spain. T cells, B-cell-depleted T cells, or PBMCs provided the cDNA or gDNA that served as material.

CDR3 length: 16 residues. V lost 4 bases, J lost 0 bases, and 8 bases stayed unmatched. Germline V gene sequence: CDR1 SGHRS, CDR2 YFSETQ. Under the authors' procedure: Scientists estimated how many nucleated cells there were by amplifying reference gene primers. The method was immunoSEQ multiplex PCR; TCRdb's version includes in-frame clones alone and lacks a portion of them. V and J calls and clone size come straight from that table; D and trimming were deduced from the DNA. The sample holds 95,000 to 150,000 clones, 87% seen once. Sequenced material: peripheral blood. This receptor was identified in a woman in her 70s with acute or convalescent COVID-19. The chain recombines TRBV5-1 with TRBJ1-1, with 8 nucleotides matching TRBD1. The CDR3 DNA follows: TGCGCCAGCAGCCCGGGGACAGGATCACTGAACACTGAAGCTTTCTTT. Amino acid sequence: CASSPGTGSLNTEAFF.